Below are 26 T cell receptor beta chains sequenced from a single sample in a study of PD-1 blockade in classical Hodgkin lymphoma. Every patient experienced relapse after autologous stem cell transplantation, and brentuximab vedotin exposure varied. Method: immunoSEQ multiplex PCR; TCRdb's copy keeps in-frame clones and lacks some. The sample records 50,000 to 75,000 clones, approximately 89% being singletons. The source was peripheral blood mononuclear cells (PBMCs), collected at baseline. The source of these receptors is a human donor with classical Hodgkin lymphoma.

The J gene is TRBJ2-7, the V gene TRBV30, with 12 bases identical to TRBD1. Germline CDR1 and CDR2: GTSNPN and SVGIG (reference sequence). CDR3 length equals 18 residues. With V trimmed by 2 bases and J by 3 bases, 14 bases remained unmatched. The CDR3 sequence: CAWSTGTGGHGPFYEQYF. The CDR3 DNA reads TGTGCCTGGAGTACCGGGACAGGGGGCCACGGGCCATTCTACGAGCAGTACTTC. Filled out from reference TRBV30 and TRBJ2-7, the complete variable domain reads SQTIHQWPATLVQPVGSPLSLECTVEGTSNPNLYWYRQAAGRGLQLLFYSVGIGQISSEVPQNLSASRPQDRQFILSSKKLLLSDSGFYLCAWSTGTGGHGPFYEQYFGPGTRLTVT.

This chain uses TRBV18 with TRBJ1-3; D not resolved. This CDR3 spans 12 amino acids. V was trimmed by 0 bases and J by 8 bases, leaving 5 bases between them. The germline V gene encodes CDR1 KGHSH and CDR2 LQKENI. CDR3 in DNA: TGTGCCAGCTCACCACCATTGGACACCATATATTTT. This sequence encodes CASSPPLDTIYF.

The chain carries TRBV28 and TRBJ1-5; D not certain. V gave up 6 bases and J gave up 1 base, with 16 bases separating them. Germline CDR1 and CDR2: MDHEN and SYDVKM. The CDR3 runs to 16 residues. Here the CDR3 reads CASRPQTAGSNQPQHF. As DNA, the CDR3 is TGTGCCAGCAGACCCCAGACGGCAGGAAGCAATCAGCCCCAGCATTTT.

V usage is TRBV2 and J usage is TRBJ2-2; 7 nucleotides line up with TRBD1. This CDR3 is 12 amino acids long. The germline V gene has CDR1 SNHLY and CDR2 FYNNEI. V shed 8 bases and J 5 bases; nucleotides not matched to a gene: 2. The DNA of the CDR3 is TGTGCCAGCGTGACAGGGACCGGGGAGCTGTTTTTT. This gives the protein CASVTGTGELFF.

The chain has TRBV19 and TRBJ2-3; tentatively, D is TRBD1 or TRBD2 (5 bases each). CDR1 and CDR2 (germline): LNHDA, SQIVND (reference sequence). V dropped 5 bases and J dropped 0 bases, with 9 bases sitting between them. The CDR3 covers 14 residues. The CDR3 protein is CASSLGVSTDTQYF. CDR3 in DNA: TGTGCCAGTAGTTTGGGGGTAAGCACAGATACGCAGTATTTT.

This chain connects TRBV6-4 to TRBJ2-3; 10 bases are a match to TRBD2. Germline CDR1 is MRHNA and CDR2 is SNTAGT. CDR3 length equals 17 residues. J lost 3 bases, V lost 0 bases, and 6 bases had no gene match. The CDR3 DNA is TGTGCCAGCAGTGACTCGGCTTCTAGCGGGGGAACAGATACGCAGTATTTT. Translated, it gives CASSDSASSGGTDTQYF.

This clone was observed a handful of times. Other DNA sequences within the sample encode an identical CDR3. The J gene is TRBJ1-5, the V gene TRBV10-1, with D perhaps matching TRBD1 (5 bases). Trimming left V 0 bases short and J 0 bases short, with 9 bases between. Germline V gene lookup returns CDR1 WNHNN and CDR2 SYGVQD (reference sequence). This CDR3 has 16 residues. The CDR3 reads CASSESPGNSNQPQHF. CDR3 nucleotide sequence: TGCGCCAGCAGTGAGTCGCCAGGGAATAGCAATCAGCCCCAGCATTTT.

This clone has only one observation. The genes are TRBV18 and TRBJ1-3, with 8 bases matching TRBD1. This CDR3 region has 16 residues. Germline lookup yields CDR1 KGHSH and CDR2 LQKENI. The V gene end was trimmed by 2 bases and the J gene end by 1 base; junction bases not matched to a gene: 4. CDR3 in amino acids: CASSPLTGVSGNTIYF. The CDR3 DNA is TGTGCCAGCTCACCATTGACAGGGGTTTCTGGAAACACCATATATTTT.

This clone was seen just once. The V gene is TRBV7-2, the J gene TRBJ1-1; D is unresolved. The CDR3 extends over 13 amino acids. Germline V gene lookup returns CDR1 SGHTA and CDR2 FQGNSA. The ends were cut back, 1 base at V and 3 bases at J, with 6 bases in the middle. The CDR3 here is CASSLGAYTEAFF. The CDR3 DNA sequence: TGTGCCAGCAGCTTAGGGGCGTACACTGAAGCTTTCTTT.

V gene TRBV6-4 combines with J gene TRBJ2-1; 10 bases are a match to TRBD2. The trim removed 3 bases at V and 4 bases at J, leaving 3 bases unmatched. This CDR3 has 15 amino acids. The germline CDR1 and CDR2 sequences are MRHNA and SNTAGT. The CDR3 here is CASSDELAGYNEQFF. The CDR3 nucleotides read TGTGCCAGCAGTGATGAACTAGCGGGGTACAATGAGCAGTTCTTC.

Worth noting for this clone: An end of the junction does not agree with germline; a read error may underlie this. The chain combines TRBV5-3 with TRBJ1-5; D ambiguous. TRBV5-3 is recorded as an ORF, its role being uncertain. The CDR3 is 13 amino acids. The CDR3 is CASSSLSNQPQHF. The CDR3 bases are TGTGCCAGCAGCTCCTTGAGCAATCAGCCCCAGCATTTT.

The CDR3 protein is CASSLLTPEQFF. Written as DNA, the CDR3 is TGTGCCAGCAGCTTACTCACTCCCGAGCAGTTCTTC. The V and J genes are TRBV7-9 and TRBJ2-1, with D unresolved. V lost 2 bases, J lost 10 bases, and 9 bases lay in between. Germline V CDR1 and CDR2: SEHNR, FQNEAQ (reference sequence). The CDR3 extends over 12 amino acids.

The V gene is TRBV19, the J gene TRBJ1-5, with D perhaps matching TRBD1 (5 bases). V lost 2 bases and J 1 base, leaving 9 bases between the germline ends. Germline V gene sequence: CDR1 LNHDA, CDR2 SQIVND (reference sequence). This CDR3 has 15 residues. The CDR3 reads CASSITGASNQPQHF. For the CDR3, the DNA is TGTGCCAGTAGTATAACCGGGGCGAGCAATCAGCCCCAGCATTTT.

V gene TRBV25-1 combines with J gene TRBJ2-2, with TRBD2 identical over 9 bases. CDR3 length: 15 residues. V shed 5 bases and J 6 bases; nucleotides not matched to a gene: 7. Germline lookup yields CDR1 MGHDK and CDR2 SYGVNS. CDR3 sequence: CASSLRTSVAGELFF. Here the CDR3 DNA reads TGTGCCAGCAGTCTCCGGACTAGCGTGGCCGGGGAGCTGTTTTTT.

This rearrangement joins TRBV19 to TRBJ2-5; D possibly corresponds to TRBD1 (5 bases). This CDR3 is built from 12 residues. Germline CDR1 is LNHDA and CDR2 is SQIVND (reference sequence). V was shortened by 5 bases and J by 12 bases, with 16 bases between the two germline ends. The CDR3 DNA follows: TGTGCCAGTAGTCCAAGTGGGGCCCCAAAGTACTTC. It translates to CASSPSGAPKYF.

This clone has a handful of counts. This chain connects TRBV19 to TRBJ1-5; D is possibly TRBD1 (5 bases). Germline-derived CDR1 and CDR2 are LNHDA and SQIVND (reference sequence). CDR3 length: 13 residues. V lost 3 bases to trimming and J lost 7 bases, with 10 bases between them. The CDR3 sequence is CASSMGGEQPQHF. The DNA of the CDR3 is TGTGCCAGTAGTATGGGGGGGGAACAGCCCCAGCATTTT.

This clone occurred once. The J gene is TRBJ2-2, the V gene TRBV7-2, with D possibly TRBD1 on 7 matching bases. The CDR3 sequence is 16 residues long. Trimming stripped 5 bases from V and 5 bases from J, with 18 bases between. CDR1 is SGHTA and CDR2 is FQGNSA in the germline V gene. The chain's CDR3 is CASSTAGGWWTGELFF. CDR3 coding DNA: TGTGCCAGCAGCACAGCAGGGGGGTGGTGGACCGGGGAGCTGTTTTTT.

The chain uses TRBV9 and TRBJ2-3; maybe TRBD1 (5 bases). The CDR3 sequence is 16 residues long. V lost 3 bases and J lost 2, with 16 bases in between. CDR1 and CDR2 (germline): SGDLS, YYNGEE. The CDR3 nucleotides read TGTGCCAGCAGCGGGGGCGGTTTGGTACCCACAGATACGCAGTATTTT. It codes for CASSGGGLVPTDTQYF.

This clone appeared a few times. The genes are TRBV5-1 and TRBJ1-2, with D uncertain. Germline lookup yields CDR1 SGHRS and CDR2 YFSETQ. The V end was cut by 6 bases, the J end by 4 bases, with 13 bases between. CDR3 length: 13 residues. CDR3 loop: CASTAETSYGYTF. The CDR3 bases are TGCGCCAGCACGGCAGAAACATCCTATGGCTACACCTTC.

The V and J genes are TRBV7-2 and TRBJ2-7, with unresolved D. This CDR3 has 12 residues. Trimming shortened V by 3 bases and J by 6 bases, and 9 bases separated the two germline ends. Germline CDR1 SGHTA, CDR2 FQGNSA. Written as DNA, the CDR3 is TGTGCCAGCAGCTTGGGTATCTCCGAGCAGTACTTC. Translating gives CASSLGISEQYF.

This chain joins TRBV5-8 and TRBJ1-5, with TRBD1 as a possible D gene (5 bases). The CDR3 runs 15 residues. Germline CDR1 reads SGHTS; CDR2 reads YDEGEE. V lost 6 bases, J lost 3 bases, and 16 bases lay in between. In DNA, the CDR3 is TGTGCCAGCACCTGGGGGGGTTTCAACAATCAGCCCCAGCATTTT. Residues: CASTWGGFNNQPQHF. The whole variable domain, filled in from reference TRBV5-8 and TRBJ1-5, reads EAGVTQSPTHLIKTRGQQATLRCSPISGHTSVYWYQQALGLGLQFLLWYDEGEERNRGNFPPRFSGRQFPNYSSELNVNALELEDSALYLCASTWGGFNNQPQHFGDGTRLSIL.

This rearrangement joins TRBV11-2 to TRBJ2-5; no firm D call. The V gene lost 5 bases and the J gene lost 5 bases, with 6 bases spanning the gap. CDR3 length: 11 amino acids. Germline V CDR1 and CDR2: SGHAT, FQNNGV. The CDR3 here is CASSLGETQYF. The DNA for the CDR3 is TGTGCCAGCAGCCTTGGGGAGACCCAGTACTTC.

V and J are TRBV19 and TRBJ2-1, with D possibly being TRBD1 or TRBD2 (5 bases each). CDR1 and CDR2 from the germline V gene are LNHDA and SQIVND (reference sequence). The CDR3 runs to 15 residues. The V gene lost 9 bases and the J gene lost 5 bases, with 20 bases spanning the gap. As DNA, the CDR3 is TGTGCCAGCAAAACCTACGCCGGGGACCACAATGAGCAGTTCTTC. Translating it yields CASKTYAGDHNEQFF.

This clone was counted once. The gene calls are TRBV7-6 and TRBJ1-3, with a tentative D call TRBD1 (6 bases). The CDR3 has 14 amino acids. With 5 bases removed from V and 4 bases from J, the gap between germline ends came to 12 bases. The germline CDR1 and CDR2 sequences are SGHVS and FNYEAQ. The CDR3 DNA follows: TGTGCCAGCAGCCTCGGGACACCCGGAAACACCATATATTTT. Its translation: CASSLGTPGNTIYF.

The CDR3 bases are TGTGCTAGTGGTTTGGGGGGGGCCTACGAGCAGTACTTC. This gives the protein CASGLGGAYEQYF. The V gene is TRBV12-5, the J gene TRBJ2-7; D possibly corresponds to TRBD2 (6 bases). Per the germline V gene, CDR1 is LGHNT and CDR2 is FRNRAP. Deletions cut 1 base from V and 2 bases from J, with 6 bases between. The CDR3 is made up of 13 amino acids. Filled out from reference TRBV12-5 and TRBJ2-7, the complete variable domain reads DARVTQTPRHKVTEMGQEVTMRCQPILGHNTVFWYRQTMMQGLELLAYFRNRAPLDDSGMPKDRFSAEMPDATLATLKIQPSEPRDSAVYFCASGLGGAYEQYFGPGTRLTVT.

A remark on this clone: A junction boundary mismatches the germline segment, possibly from a read error. The gene calls are TRBV2 and TRBJ1-1; D is uncertain. Germline V lookup: CDR1 SNHLY, CDR2 FYNNEI. This CDR3 comprises 12 residues. In nucleotides, the CDR3 is TGTGCCAGCAGTGAGCGCCTGCATTTCGAGTCTTTT. Translation gives CASSERLHFESF.